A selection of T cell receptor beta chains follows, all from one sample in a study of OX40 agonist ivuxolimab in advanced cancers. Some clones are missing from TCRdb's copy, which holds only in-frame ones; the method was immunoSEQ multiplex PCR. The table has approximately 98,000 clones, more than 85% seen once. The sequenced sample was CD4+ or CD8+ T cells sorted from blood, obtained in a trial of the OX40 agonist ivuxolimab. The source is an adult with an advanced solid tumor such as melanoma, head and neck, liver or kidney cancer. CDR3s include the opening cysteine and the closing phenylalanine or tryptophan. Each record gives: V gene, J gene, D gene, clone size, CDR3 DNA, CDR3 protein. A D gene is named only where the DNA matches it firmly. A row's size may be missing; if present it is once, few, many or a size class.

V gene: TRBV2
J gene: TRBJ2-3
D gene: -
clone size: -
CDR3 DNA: TGTGCCAGCAGTGTGGGTACTTACACAGATACGCAGTATTTT
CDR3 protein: CASSVGTYTDTQYF

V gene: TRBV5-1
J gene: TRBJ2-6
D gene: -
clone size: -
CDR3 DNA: TGCGCCAGCAGCTTAGGCGCTGGGTCTGGGGCCAACGTCCTGACTTTC
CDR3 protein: CASSLGAGSGANVLTF

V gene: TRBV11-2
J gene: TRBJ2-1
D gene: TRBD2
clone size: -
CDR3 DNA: TGTGCCAGCAGCTTACTGACTAGCGGGAGTGGGGATGAGCAGTTCTTC
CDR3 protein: CASSLLTSGSGDEQFF

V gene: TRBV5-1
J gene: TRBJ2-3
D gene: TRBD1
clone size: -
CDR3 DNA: TGCGCCAGCAGCCCCGGGACAGGGAACACAGATACGCAGTATTTT
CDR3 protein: CASSPGTGNTDTQYF

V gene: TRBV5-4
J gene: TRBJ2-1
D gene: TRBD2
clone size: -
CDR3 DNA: TGTGCCAGCAGCCGGGTCTCTAGCGGGGGCAATGAGCAGTTCTTC
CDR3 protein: CASSRVSSGGNEQFF

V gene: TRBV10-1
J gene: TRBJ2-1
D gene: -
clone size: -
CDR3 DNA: TGCGCCAGCAGTGAGGAGGCCTACAATGAGCAGTTCTTC
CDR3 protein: CASSEEAYNEQFF

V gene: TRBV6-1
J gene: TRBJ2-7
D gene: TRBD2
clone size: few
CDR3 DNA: TGTGCCCGATTCCGGGAGGGCTGCGAGCAGTACTTC
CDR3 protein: CARFREGCEQYF

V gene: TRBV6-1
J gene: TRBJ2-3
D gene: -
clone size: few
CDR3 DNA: TGTGCCAGCAGTGGACGTAGGGGGAGGGCCGATGATACGCAGTATTTT
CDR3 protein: CASSGRRGRADDTQYF

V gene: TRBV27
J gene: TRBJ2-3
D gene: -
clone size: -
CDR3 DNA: TGTGCCACCAGGCTACTGGGGCAGGGTCGCACAGATACGCAGTATTTT
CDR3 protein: CATRLLGQGRTDTQYF

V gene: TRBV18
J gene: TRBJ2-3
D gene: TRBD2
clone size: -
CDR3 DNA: TGTGCCAGCTCAGATACTAGCGGGGGTGCAACAGTGACAGATACGCAGTATTTT
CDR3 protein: CASSDTSGGATVTDTQYF

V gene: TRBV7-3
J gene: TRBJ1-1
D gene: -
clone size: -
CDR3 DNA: TGTGCCAGCAGCTTAACGCAGGGTACCAACGCTTTCTTT
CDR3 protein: CASSLTQGTNAFF

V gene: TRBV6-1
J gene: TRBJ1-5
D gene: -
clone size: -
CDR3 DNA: TGTGCCAGCAGTGTACTCGGACAGTTCAATCAGCCCCAGCATTTT
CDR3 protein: CASSVLGQFNQPQHF

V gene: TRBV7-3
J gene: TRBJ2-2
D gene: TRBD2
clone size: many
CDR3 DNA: TGTGCCAGCAGCCGTGTAGCGGGACGGAACACCGGGGAGCTGTTTTTT
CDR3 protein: CASSRVAGRNTGELFF

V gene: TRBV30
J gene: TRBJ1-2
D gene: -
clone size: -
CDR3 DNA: TGTGCCTGGAGTGTAAATAATCGGCTCTCCTTC
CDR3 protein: CAWSVNNRLSF

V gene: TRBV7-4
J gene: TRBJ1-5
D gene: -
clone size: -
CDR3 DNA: TGTGCCAGCATCCTAGGAGGGATCGACCGAGGAGACAATCAGCCCCAGCATTTT
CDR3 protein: CASILGGIDRGDNQPQHF

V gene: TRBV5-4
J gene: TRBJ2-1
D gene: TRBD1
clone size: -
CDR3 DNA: TGTGCCAGCAGCAGCGTACCCTCGGACAGGTGGAATGAGCAGTTCTTC
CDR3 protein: CASSSVPSDRWNEQFF

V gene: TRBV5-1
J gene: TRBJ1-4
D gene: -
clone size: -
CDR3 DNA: TGCGCCAGCAGCTTGGCGGGGCTTTTAGGCGAAAAACTGTTTTTT
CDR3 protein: CASSLAGLLGEKLFF

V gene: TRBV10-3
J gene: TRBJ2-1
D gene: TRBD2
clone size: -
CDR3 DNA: TGTGCCATCCTGGGACTAGCGGGGGGTTACAATGAGCAGTTCTTC
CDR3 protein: CAILGLAGGYNEQFF

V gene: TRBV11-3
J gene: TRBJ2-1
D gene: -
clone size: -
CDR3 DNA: TGTGCCAGCAGCTTAGTGTCCTATACCTACAATGAGCAGTTCTTC
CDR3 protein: CASSLVSYTYNEQFF

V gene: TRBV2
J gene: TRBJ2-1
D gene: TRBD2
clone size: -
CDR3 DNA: TGTGCCAGCAGGGTAGCGGGAGGCCACAATGAGCAGTTCTTC
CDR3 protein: CASRVAGGHNEQFF

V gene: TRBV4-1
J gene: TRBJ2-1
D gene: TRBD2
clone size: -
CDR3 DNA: TGCGCCAGCAGCCAAACTAGCGGGGAATCCTACAATGAGCAGTTCTTC
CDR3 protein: CASSQTSGESYNEQFF

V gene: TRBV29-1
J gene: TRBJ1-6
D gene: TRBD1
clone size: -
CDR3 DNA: TGCAGCGTTGCTGTGACAGGGATAAATTCACCCCTCCACTTT
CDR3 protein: CSVAVTGINSPLHF

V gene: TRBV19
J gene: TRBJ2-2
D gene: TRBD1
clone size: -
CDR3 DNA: TGTGCCAGTAGCTTACAGGGGGAAAAGAACACCGGGGAGCTGTTTTTT
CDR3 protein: CASSLQGEKNTGELFF

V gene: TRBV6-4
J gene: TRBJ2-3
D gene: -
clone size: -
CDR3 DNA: TGTGCCAGCAGAATGACCATTAGCACAGATACGCAGTATTTT
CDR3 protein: CASRMTISTDTQYF

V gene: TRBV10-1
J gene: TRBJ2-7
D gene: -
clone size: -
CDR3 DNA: TGCGCCAGCAGTGAGGGCGGGAACTCCTACGAGCAGTACTTC
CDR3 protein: CASSEGGNSYEQYF

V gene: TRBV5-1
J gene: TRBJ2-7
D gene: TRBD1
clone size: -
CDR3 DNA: TGCGCCAGCAGCCCTAAAACAGGGGATGGTGGCTACGAGCAGTACTTC
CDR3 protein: CASSPKTGDGGYEQYF

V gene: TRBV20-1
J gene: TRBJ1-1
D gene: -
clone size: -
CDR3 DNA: TGCAGTGCTGGGGGGCAACTGGGTGCTTTCTTT
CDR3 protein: CSAGGQLGAFF

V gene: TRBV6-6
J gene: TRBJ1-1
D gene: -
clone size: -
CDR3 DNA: TGTGCCAGCAGTTACGACGACGGTGAAGCTTTCTTT
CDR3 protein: CASSYDDGEAFF

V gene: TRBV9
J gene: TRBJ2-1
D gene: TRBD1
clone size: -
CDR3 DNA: TGTGCCAGCAGCGTAGAGGGGACAGGGACCTACAATGAGCAGTTCTTC
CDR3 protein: CASSVEGTGTYNEQFF

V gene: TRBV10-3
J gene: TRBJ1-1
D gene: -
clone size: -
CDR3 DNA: TGTGCCATCAGGGCCAGGGACTCGGAGGGCACTGAAGCTTTCTTT
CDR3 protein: CAIRARDSEGTEAFF

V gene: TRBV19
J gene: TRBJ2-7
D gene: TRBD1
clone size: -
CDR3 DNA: TGTGCCAGTAGTCCCACAGGGGGCCGCACCTACGAGCAGTACTTC
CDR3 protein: CASSPTGGRTYEQYF

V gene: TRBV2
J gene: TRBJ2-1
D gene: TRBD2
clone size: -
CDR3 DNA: TGTGCCAGAGGGACTAGCGGGGGCGGAACCTACAATGAGCAGTTCTTC
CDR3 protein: CARGTSGGGTYNEQFF

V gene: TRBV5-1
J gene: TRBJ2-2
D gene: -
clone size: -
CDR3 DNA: TGCGCCAGCAGCTTGGATTCGAGTTCCGGGGAGCTGTTTTTT
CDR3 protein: CASSLDSSSGELFF

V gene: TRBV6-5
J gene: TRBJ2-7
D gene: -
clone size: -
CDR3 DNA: TGTGCCAGCAGCCGCGAAGGCTTCTACGAGCAGTACTTC
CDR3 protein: CASSREGFYEQYF

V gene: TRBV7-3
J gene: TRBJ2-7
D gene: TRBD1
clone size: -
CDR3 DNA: TGTGCCAGCAGCTTAGCGGGACAGGGACACGAGCAGTACTTC
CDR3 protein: CASSLAGQGHEQYF

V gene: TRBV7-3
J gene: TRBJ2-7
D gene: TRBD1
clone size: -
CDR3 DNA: TGTGCCAGCAGCTCCGACAGGGCTCGCAACGAGCAGTACTTC
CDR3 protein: CASSSDRARNEQYF

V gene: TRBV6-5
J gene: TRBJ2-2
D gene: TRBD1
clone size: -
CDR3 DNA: TGTGCCAGCAGTGTGGGACAGTTCACCGGGGAGCTGTTTTTT
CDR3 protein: CASSVGQFTGELFF

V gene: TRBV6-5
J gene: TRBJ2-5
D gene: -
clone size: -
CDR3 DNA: TGTGCCAGCAGTTACTACGATCAAGAGACCCAGTACTTC
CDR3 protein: CASSYYDQETQYF

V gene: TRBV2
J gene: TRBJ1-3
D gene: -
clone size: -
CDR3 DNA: TGTGCCAGCACTTCGGACTTATCTGGAAACACCATATATTTT
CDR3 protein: CASTSDLSGNTIYF

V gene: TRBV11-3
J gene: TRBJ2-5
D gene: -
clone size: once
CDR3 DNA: TGTGCCAGCAGCTTAGATCTGGGGGGAGCACCTGCAGAGACCCAGTACTTC
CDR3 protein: CASSLDLGGAPAETQYF

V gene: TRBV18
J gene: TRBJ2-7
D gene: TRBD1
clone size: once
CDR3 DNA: TGTGCCAGCTCACCATTGCCCTTACAGGGGAGTATCCACGAGCAGTACTTC
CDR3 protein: CASSPLPLQGSIHEQYF

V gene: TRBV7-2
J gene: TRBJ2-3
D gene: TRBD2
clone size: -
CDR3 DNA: TGTGCCAGCAGCCCAGGGACTAGCAGCGCAGATACGCAGTATTTT
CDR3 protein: CASSPGTSSADTQYF

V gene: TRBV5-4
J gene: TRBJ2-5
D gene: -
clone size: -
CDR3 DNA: TGTGCCAGCAGCACCGGGACTCTCGGGGAGACCCAGTACTTC
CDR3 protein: CASSTGTLGETQYF

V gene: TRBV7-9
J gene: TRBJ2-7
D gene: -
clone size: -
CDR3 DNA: TGTGCCAGCAGCTTTACTACAGGGAGTAGTAGCGAGCAGTACTTC
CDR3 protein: CASSFTTGSSSEQYF

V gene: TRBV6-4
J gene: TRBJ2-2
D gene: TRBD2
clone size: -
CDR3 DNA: TGTGCCAGCAGGACTAGCGGGAGTTTGACCGGGGAGCTGTTTTTT
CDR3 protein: CASRTSGSLTGELFF

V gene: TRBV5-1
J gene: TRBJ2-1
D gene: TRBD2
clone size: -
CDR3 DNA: TGCGCCAGCAGCTTGAAAGCTAGCGGGCCTTACAATGAGCAGTTCTTC
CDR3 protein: CASSLKASGPYNEQFF

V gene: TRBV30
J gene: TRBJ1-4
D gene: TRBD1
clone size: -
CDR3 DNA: TGTGCCTGGTATGTCCCGGGACAGGGAGCAACTAATGAAAAACTGTTTTTT
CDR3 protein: CAWYVPGQGATNEKLFF

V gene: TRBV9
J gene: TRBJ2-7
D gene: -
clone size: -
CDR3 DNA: TGTGCCAGCAGCGGAGGCCCTGAGGGAGGGCAGTACTTC
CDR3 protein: CASSGGPEGGQYF

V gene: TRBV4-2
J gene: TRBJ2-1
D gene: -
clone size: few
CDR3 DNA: TGTGCCAGCAGCCAAGATCTCCGGTGGAGCTCCTACAATGAGCAGTTCTTC
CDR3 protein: CASSQDLRWSSYNEQFF

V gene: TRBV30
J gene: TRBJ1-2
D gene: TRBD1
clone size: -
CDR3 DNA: TGTGCCTTGACAGGGTCGGGCTATGGCTACACCTTC
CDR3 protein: CALTGSGYGYTF

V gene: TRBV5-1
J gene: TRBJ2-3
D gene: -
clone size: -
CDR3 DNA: TGCGCCAGCAGCTTTTGGGGAGATACGCAGTATTTT
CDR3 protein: CASSFWGDTQYF

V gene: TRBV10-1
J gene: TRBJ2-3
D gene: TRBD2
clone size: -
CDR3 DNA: TGCGCCAGCAGTGAGTCGGGGCTAGCGGGCCCCAGGAAGTATTTT
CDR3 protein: CASSESGLAGPRKYF

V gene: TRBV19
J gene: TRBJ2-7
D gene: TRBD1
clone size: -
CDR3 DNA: TGTGCCAGCACAGGGGGCGCCAGGACCTACGAGCAGTACTTC
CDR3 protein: CASTGGARTYEQYF

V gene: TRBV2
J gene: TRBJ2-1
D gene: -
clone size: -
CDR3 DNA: TGTGCCAGCAGTGAGCTAGCGAGTTCCTACAATGAGCAGTTCTTC
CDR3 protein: CASSELASSYNEQFF

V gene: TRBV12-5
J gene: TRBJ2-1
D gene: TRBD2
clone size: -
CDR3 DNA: TGTGCTAGTGGTTTGACGGGAGGTCGGTACAATGAGCAGTTCTTC
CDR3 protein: CASGLTGGRYNEQFF